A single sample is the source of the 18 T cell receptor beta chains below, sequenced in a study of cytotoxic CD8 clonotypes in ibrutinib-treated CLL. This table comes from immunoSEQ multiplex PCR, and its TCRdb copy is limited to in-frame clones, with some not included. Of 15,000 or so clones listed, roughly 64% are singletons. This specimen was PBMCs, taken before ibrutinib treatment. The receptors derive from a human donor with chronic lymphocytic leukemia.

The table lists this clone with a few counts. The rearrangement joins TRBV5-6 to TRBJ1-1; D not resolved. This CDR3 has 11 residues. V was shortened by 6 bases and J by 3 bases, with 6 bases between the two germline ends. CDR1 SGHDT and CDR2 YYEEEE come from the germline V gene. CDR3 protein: CASNSYTEAFF. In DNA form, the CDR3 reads TGTGCCAGCAATTCGTACACTGAAGCTTTCTTT.

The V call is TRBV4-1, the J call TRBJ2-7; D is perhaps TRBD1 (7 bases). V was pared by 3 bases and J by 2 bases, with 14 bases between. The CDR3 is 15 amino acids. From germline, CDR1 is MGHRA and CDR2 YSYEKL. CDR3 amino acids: CASSQGTERAYEQYF. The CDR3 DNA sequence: TGCGCCAGCAGCCAGGGGACAGAGCGGGCCTACGAGCAGTACTTC.

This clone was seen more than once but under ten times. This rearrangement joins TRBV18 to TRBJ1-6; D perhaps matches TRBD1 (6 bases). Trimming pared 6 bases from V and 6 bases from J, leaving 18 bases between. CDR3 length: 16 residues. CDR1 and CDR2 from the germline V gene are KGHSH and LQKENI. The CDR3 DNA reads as TGTGCCAGCTCCCGGAGTGGGGGGCTTGGTAATTCACCCCTCCACTTT. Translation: CASSRSGGLGNSPLHF.

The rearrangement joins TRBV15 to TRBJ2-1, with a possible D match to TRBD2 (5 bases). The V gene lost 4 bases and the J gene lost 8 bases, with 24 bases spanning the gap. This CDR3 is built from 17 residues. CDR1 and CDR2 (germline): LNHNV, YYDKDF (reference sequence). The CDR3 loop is CATSTLRRVRVVDEQFF. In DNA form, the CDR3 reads TGTGCCACCAGCACACTAAGGCGGGTCCGCGTCGTAGATGAGCAGTTCTTC. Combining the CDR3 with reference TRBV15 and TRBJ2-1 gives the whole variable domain DAMVIQNPRYQVTQFGKPVTLSCSQTLNHNVMYWYQQKSSQAPKLLFHYYDKDFNNEADTPDNFQSRRPNTSFCFLDIRSPGLGDTAMYLCATSTLRRVRVVDEQFFGPGTRLTVL.

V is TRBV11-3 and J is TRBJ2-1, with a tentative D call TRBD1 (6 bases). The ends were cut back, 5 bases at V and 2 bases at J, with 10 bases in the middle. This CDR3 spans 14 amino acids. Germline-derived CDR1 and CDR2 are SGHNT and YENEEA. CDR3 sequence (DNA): TGTGCCAGCAGCGCCGAGGGGGCCTACAATGAGCAGTTCTTC. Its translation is CASSAEGAYNEQFF.

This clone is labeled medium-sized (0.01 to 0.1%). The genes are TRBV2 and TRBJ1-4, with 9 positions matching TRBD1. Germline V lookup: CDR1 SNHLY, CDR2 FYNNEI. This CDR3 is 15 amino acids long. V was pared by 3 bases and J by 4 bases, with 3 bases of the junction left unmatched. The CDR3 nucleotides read TGTGCCAGCAGTGACTGGACAGGGGTTAATGAAAAACTGTTTTTT. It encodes CASSDWTGVNEKLFF.

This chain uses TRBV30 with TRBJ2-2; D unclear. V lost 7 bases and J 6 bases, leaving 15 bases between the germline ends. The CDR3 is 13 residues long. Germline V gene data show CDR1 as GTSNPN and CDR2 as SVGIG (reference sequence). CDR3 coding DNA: TGTGCCTTAAACCTAAGGGCCCCCGGGGAGCTGTTTTTT. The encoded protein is CALNLRAPGELFF.

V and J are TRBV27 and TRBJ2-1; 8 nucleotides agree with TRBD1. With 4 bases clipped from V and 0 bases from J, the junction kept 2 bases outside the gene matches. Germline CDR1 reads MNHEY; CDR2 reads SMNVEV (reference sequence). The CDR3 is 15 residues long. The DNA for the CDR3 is TGTGCCAGCAGTTCGGACAGGGTCTCCTACAATGAGCAGTTCTTC. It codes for CASSSDRVSYNEQFF.

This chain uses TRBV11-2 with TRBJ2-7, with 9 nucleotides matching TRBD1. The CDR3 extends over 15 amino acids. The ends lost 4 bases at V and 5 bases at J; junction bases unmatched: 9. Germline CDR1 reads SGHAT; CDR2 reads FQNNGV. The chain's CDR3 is CASSSRPGTGNEQYF. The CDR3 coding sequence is TGTGCCAGCAGCTCCCGTCCCGGGACAGGGAACGAGCAGTACTTC.

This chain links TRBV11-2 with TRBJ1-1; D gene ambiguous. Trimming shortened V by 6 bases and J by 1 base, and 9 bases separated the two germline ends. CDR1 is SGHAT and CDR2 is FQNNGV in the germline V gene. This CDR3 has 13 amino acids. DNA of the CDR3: TGTGCCAGCAGTGTAAGCCAGAACACTGAAGCTTTCTTT. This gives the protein CASSVSQNTEAFF.

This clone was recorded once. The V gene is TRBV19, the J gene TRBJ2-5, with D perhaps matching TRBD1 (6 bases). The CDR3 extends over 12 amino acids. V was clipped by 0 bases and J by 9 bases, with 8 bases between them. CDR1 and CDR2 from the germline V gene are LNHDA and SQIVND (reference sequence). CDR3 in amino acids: CASSIEGGPQYF. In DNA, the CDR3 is TGTGCCAGTAGTATAGAAGGGGGACCCCAGTACTTC.

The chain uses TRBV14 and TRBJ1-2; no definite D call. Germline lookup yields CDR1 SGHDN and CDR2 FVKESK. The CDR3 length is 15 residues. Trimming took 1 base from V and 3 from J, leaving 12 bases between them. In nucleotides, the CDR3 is TGTGCCAGCAGCCAAGTCACGGGAAGCGACTATGGCTACACCTTC. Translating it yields CASSQVTGSDYGYTF.

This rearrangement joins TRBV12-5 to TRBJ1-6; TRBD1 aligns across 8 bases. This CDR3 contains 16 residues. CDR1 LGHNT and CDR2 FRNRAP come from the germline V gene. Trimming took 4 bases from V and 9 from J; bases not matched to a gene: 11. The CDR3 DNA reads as TGTGCTAGTGGTTCAGACAGGGGCCTCCCAATTTCACCCCTCCACTTT. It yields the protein CASGSDRGLPISPLHF.

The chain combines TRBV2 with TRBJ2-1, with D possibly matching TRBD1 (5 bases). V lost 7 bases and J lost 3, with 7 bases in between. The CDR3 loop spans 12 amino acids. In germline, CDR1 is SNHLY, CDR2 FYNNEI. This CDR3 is CASKGIYNEQFF. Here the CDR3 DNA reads TGTGCCAGCAAGGGGATCTACAATGAGCAGTTCTTC.

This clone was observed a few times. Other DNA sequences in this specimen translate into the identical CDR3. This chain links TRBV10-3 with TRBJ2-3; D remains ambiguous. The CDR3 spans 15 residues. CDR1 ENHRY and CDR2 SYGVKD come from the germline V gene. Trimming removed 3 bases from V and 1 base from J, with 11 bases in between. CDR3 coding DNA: TGTGCCATCAGTGAATCCGGACGGGGCACAGATACGCAGTATTTT. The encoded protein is CAISESGRGTDTQYF.

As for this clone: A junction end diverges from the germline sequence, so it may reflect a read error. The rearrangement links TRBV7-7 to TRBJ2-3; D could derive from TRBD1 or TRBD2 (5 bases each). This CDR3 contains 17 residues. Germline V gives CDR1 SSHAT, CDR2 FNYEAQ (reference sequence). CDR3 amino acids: CASSLDPLGYGASTQYF. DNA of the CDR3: TGTGCTAGCAGCTTAGATCCACTCGGGTACGGGGCAAGTACGCAGTATTTT.

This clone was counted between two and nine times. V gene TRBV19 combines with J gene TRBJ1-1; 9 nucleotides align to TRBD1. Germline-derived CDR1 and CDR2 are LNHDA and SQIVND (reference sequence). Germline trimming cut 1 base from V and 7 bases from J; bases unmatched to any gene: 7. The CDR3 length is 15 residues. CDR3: CASSIVGQGNVEAFF. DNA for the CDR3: TGTGCCAGTAGTATAGTGGGACAGGGAAATGTTGAAGCTTTCTTT.

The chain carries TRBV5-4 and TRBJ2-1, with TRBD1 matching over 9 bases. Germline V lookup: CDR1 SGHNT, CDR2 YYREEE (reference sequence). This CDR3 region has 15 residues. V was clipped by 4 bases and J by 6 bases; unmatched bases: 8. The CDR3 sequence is CASSRGTGNPNEQFF. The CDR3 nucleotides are TGTGCCAGCAGCCGCGGGACAGGGAATCCCAATGAGCAGTTCTTC.